A selection of T cell receptor beta chains follows, all from one sample in a study of human T cells and chemical hapten exposure. Each CDR3 protein gets one entry after TCRdb re-called the RACE reads with MiXCR. The top ten hold under 9.5% of the sample, which has some 300,000 distinct CDR3 sequences, roughly 6% seen once. The sequencing here drew on whole blood, taken in connection with sensitization to the hapten diphenylcyclopropenone (DPC). The origin of the receptors is a woman between 18 and 29 years old with alopecia areata. Some clones in this sample may be carry-over from other donors' samples. CDR3s include the opening cysteine and the closing phenylalanine or tryptophan. The D gene is left open where the match is weak. Part of the rows lack a size; the others show once, few, many or a class for expanded clones.

clone_size,j_call,v_call,d_call,cdr3_aa,cdr3_nt
many,TRBJ2-1,TRBV6-2/TRBV6-3,TRBD2,CASSYHVSASGGPEQFF,TGTGCCAGCAGTTACCACGTGTCGGCTAGCGGGGGCCCTGAGCAGTTCTTC
many,TRBJ1-1,TRBV5-1,NA,CASSFAPGTTEAFF,TGCGCCAGCAGCTTCGCACCAGGGACAACTGAAGCTTTCTTT
many,TRBJ1-1,TRBV7-3,TRBD1,CASSLGRQGANTEAFF,TGTGCCAGCAGCTTAGGGAGACAGGGAGCGAACACTGAAGCTTTCTTT
few,TRBJ1-5,TRBV7-8,NA,CASSLARPGNQPQHF,TGTGCCAGCAGCTTAGCGAGGCCAGGGAATCAGCCCCAGCATTTT
NA,TRBJ2-5,TRBV11-2,TRBD2,CASSEGSGLAGETQYF,TGTGCCAGCAGCGAAGGATCGGGACTAGCAGGAGAGACCCAGTACTTC
few,TRBJ1-6,TRBV27,TRBD1,CASSSTGGLGSPLHF,TGTGCCAGCAGCTCGACAGGGGGGTTAGGTTCACCCCTCCACTTT
many,TRBJ2-7,TRBV7-6,NA,CASSSVFRGDEQYF,TGTGCCAGCAGCTCCGTTTTCCGGGGAGACGAGCAGTACTTC
NA,TRBJ2-1,TRBV4-3,NA,CASSQEGPGTSRYNEQFF,TGCGCCAGCAGCCAAGAAGGGCCCGGGACGAGCCGATACAATGAGCAGTTCTTC
few,TRBJ1-2,TRBV10-2,TRBD1,CASSERTGGAYGYTF,TGCGCCAGCAGTGAGAGGACAGGGGGAGCTTATGGCTACACCTTC
few,TRBJ2-3,TRBV12-3/TRBV12-4,NA,CASSLSQGPDTQYF,TGTGCCAGCAGTTTAAGTCAGGGGCCAGATACGCAGTATTTT
few,TRBJ1-5,TRBV6-2/TRBV6-3,NA,CASRAEGDTSNQPQHF,TGTGCCAGCAGAGCAGAGGGGGACACGTCTAATCAGCCCCAGCATTTT
few,TRBJ1-4,TRBV28,NA,CASRSPGVGTNEKLFF,TGTGCCAGCAGGTCACCAGGGGTGGGAACTAATGAAAAACTGTTTTTT
many,TRBJ2-7,TRBV7-2,NA,CASSLRGLVEGEQYF,TGTGCCAGCAGCTTACGGGGACTCGTGGAGGGCGAGCAGTACTTC
many,TRBJ2-3,TRBV27,TRBD2,CASSSAGGPTDTQYF,TGTGCCAGCAGTTCAGCGGGGGGGCCGACAGATACGCAGTATTTT
few,TRBJ2-3,TRBV28,NA,CASTLSTDTQYF,TGTGCCAGCACCTTGTCCACAGATACGCAGTATTTT
few,TRBJ1-3,TRBV29-1,NA,CSVAVRGSGNTIYF,TGCAGCGTTGCGGTTCGGGGTTCTGGAAACACCATATATTTT
NA,TRBJ1-5,TRBV25-1,NA,CASSDQGDSNQPQHF,TGTGCCAGCAGTGACCAGGGCGATAGCAATCAGCCCCAGCATTTT
many,TRBJ2-7,TRBV4-2,TRBD1,CASSQPDRGIYEQYF,TGTGCCAGCAGCCAACCGGACAGGGGGATATACGAGCAGTACTTC
many,TRBJ2-7,TRBV12-3/TRBV12-4,NA,CASSLVFPYEQYF,TGTGCCAGCAGTTTGGTTTTCCCCTACGAGCAGTACTTC
few,TRBJ2-3,TRBV11-2,NA,CATSVYQGYTDTQYF,TGTGCCACCTCGGTTTATCAAGGTTACACAGATACGCAGTATTTT
NA,TRBJ2-3,TRBV5-4,TRBD1,CASSRQGTGEDTQYF,TGTGCCAGCAGCCGCCAAGGGACAGGGGAAGATACGCAGTATTTT
many,TRBJ1-6,TRBV21-1,NA,CASSKVGSMKRVGSSSYNSPLHF,TGTGCCAGCAGCAAAGTTGGATCGATGAAGAGGGTAGGGAGTAGCTCCTATAATTCACCCCTCCACTTT
few,TRBJ1-6,TRBV5-6,NA,CASSFSLEGLDSPLHF,TGTGCCAGCAGTTTCTCCTTAGAAGGTTTAGATTCACCCCTCCACTTT
few,TRBJ1-1,TRBV14,NA,CASSRTAGELAFF,TGTGCCAGCAGCCGAACTGCAGGGGAACTAGCTTTCTTT
many,TRBJ1-5,TRBV28,NA,CASSLDNYQPQHF,TGTGCCAGCAGTTTAGATAACTATCAGCCCCAGCATTTT
few,TRBJ1-1,TRBV3-1,NA,CASHSMNTEAFF,TGTGCCAGCCACAGCATGAACACTGAAGCTTTCTTT
NA,TRBJ1-1,TRBV7-9,NA,CASSFESAEAFF,TGTGCCAGCAGCTTTGAATCTGCTGAAGCTTTCTTT
many,TRBJ1-5,TRBV20-1,NA,CSARDGRGAGNQPQHF,TGCAGTGCTAGAGATGGTCGGGGGGCTGGCAATCAGCCCCAGCATTTT
NA,TRBJ2-7,TRBV15,NA,CATSPDQGYEQYF,TGTGCCACCAGCCCAGACCAGGGATACGAGCAGTACTTC
few,TRBJ2-2,TRBV6-6,NA,CATSPREQGRGTGELFF,TGTGCCACCTCACCCCGCGAACAGGGCCGCGGCACCGGGGAGCTGTTTTTT
few,TRBJ2-1,TRBV29-1,NA,CSADFPYNEQFF,TGCAGCGCTGATTTTCCTTACAATGAGCAGTTCTTC
few,TRBJ1-1,TRBV6-2/TRBV6-3,TRBD1,CASSRYRGPARNTEAFF,TGTGCCAGCAGTCGATACAGGGGCCCAGCGAGGAACACTGAAGCTTTCTTT
many,TRBJ1-3,TRBV28,TRBD1,CASSLVRQGAKNTIYF,TGTGCCAGCAGTTTGGTCAGACAGGGGGCGAAAAACACCATATATTTT
NA,TRBJ2-1,TRBV6-2/TRBV6-3,NA,CASSQGTEQFF,TGTGCCAGCAGCCAGGGAACGGAGCAGTTCTTC
NA,TRBJ1-1,TRBV7-2,NA,CASSTRQATEAFF,TGTGCCAGCAGCACTCGACAGGCCACTGAAGCTTTCTTT
few,TRBJ1-5,TRBV19,NA,CASSSLDVTVDQPQHF,TGTGCCAGTAGTAGCTTGGACGTTACAGTCGATCAGCCCCAGCATTTT
NA,TRBJ2-3,TRBV5-1,NA,CAGSLGEFTSTDTQYF,TGCGCCGGCAGCTTGGGGGAGTTTACTAGCACAGATACGCAGTATTTT
few,TRBJ2-1,TRBV7-2,TRBD2,CASSLALAGEEQFF,TGTGCCAGCAGCTTAGCACTAGCGGGGGAGGAGCAGTTCTTC
few,TRBJ1-3,TRBV5-1,TRBD1,CASSSRTGTSGNTIYF,TGCGCCAGCAGCTCCCGGACAGGGACCTCTGGAAACACCATATATTTT
many,TRBJ1-2,TRBV5-1,TRBD1,CASSLDGTGIYGYTF,TGCGCCAGCAGCTTGGATGGGACAGGGATCTATGGCTACACCTTC
many,TRBJ1-1,TRBV6-5,NA,CASSYDRNTEAFF,TGTGCCAGCAGTTACGACAGGAACACTGAAGCTTTCTTT
NA,TRBJ2-5,TRBV7-2,NA,CASSATVVVQETQYF,TGTGCCAGCAGCGCGACCGTAGTTGTCCAAGAGACCCAGTACTTC